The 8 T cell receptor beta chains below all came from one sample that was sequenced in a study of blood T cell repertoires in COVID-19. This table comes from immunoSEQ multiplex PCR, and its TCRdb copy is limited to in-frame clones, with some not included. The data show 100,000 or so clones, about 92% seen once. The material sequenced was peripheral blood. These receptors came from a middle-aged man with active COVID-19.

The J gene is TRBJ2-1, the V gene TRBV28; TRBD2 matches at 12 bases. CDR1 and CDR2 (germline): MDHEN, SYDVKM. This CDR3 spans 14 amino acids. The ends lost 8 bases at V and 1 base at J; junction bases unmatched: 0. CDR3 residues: CASGLAGSYNEQFF. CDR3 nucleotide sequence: TGTGCCAGCGGACTAGCGGGATCCTACAATGAGCAGTTCTTC. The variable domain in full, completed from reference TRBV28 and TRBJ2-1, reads DVKVTQSSRYLVKRTGEKVFLECVQDMDHENMFWYRQDPGLGLRLIYFSYDVKMKEKGDIPEGYSVSREKKERFSLILESASTNQTSMYLCASGLAGSYNEQFFGPGTRLTVL.

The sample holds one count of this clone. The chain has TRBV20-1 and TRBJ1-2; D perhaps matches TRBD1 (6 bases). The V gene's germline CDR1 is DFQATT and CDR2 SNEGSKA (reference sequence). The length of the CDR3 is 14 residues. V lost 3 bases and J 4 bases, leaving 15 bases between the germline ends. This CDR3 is CSASQDSNPYGYTF. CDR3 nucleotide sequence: TGCAGTGCTAGTCAGGACAGCAATCCCTATGGCTACACCTTC.

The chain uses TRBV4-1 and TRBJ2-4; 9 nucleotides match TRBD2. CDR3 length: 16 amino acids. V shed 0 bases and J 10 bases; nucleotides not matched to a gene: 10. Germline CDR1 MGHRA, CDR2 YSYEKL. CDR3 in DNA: TGCGCCAGCAGCCAAGATGGGACTAGCCGCGAGGGGATTCAGTACTTC. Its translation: CASSQDGTSREGIQYF.

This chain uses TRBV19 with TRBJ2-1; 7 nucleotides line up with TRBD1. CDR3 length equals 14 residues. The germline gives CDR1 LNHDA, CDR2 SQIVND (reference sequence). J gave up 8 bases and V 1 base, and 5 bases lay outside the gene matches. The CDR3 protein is CASSIGHRGDEQFF. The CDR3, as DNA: TGTGCCAGTAGTATAGGGCACAGGGGCGATGAGCAGTTCTTC. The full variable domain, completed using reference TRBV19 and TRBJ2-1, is DGGITQSPKYLFRKEGQNVTLSCEQNLNHDAMYWYRQDPGQGLRLIYYSQIVNDFQKGDIAEGYSVSREKKESFPLTVTSAQKNPTAFYLCASSIGHRGDEQFFGPGTRLTVL.

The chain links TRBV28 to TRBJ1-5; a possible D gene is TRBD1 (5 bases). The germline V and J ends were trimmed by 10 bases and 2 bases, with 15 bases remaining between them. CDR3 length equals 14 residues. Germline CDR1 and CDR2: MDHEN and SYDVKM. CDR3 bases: TGTGCCACCGTGGACATATCTGGCAATCAGCCCCAGCATTTT. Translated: CATVDISGNQPQHF.

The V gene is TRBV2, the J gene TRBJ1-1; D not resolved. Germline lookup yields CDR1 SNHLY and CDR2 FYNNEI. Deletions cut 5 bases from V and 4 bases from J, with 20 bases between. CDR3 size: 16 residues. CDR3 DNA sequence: TGTGCCAGCAGTAAGAACCTAGGTGGATCTTTCACTGAAGCTTTCTTT. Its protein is CASSKNLGGSFTEAFF.

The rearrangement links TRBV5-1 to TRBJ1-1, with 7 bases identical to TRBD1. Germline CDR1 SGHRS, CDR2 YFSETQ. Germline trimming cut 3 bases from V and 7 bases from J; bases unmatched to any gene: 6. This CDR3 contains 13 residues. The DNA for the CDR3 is TGCGCCAGCAGCTCTCCCTCAGGGGGTGAAGCTTTCTTT. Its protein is CASSSPSGGEAFF.

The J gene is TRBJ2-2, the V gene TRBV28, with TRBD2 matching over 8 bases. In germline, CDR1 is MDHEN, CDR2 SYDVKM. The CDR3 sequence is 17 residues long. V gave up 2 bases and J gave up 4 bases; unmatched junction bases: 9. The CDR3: CASSLRAGLAGTGELFF. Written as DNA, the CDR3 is TGTGCCAGCAGTTTAAGGGCCGGGCTAGCGGGCACCGGGGAGCTGTTTTTT. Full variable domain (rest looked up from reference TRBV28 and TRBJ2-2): DVKVTQSSRYLVKRTGEKVFLECVQDMDHENMFWYRQDPGLGLRLIYFSYDVKMKEKGDIPEGYSVSREKKERFSLILESASTNQTSMYLCASSLRAGLAGTGELFFGEGSRLTVL.